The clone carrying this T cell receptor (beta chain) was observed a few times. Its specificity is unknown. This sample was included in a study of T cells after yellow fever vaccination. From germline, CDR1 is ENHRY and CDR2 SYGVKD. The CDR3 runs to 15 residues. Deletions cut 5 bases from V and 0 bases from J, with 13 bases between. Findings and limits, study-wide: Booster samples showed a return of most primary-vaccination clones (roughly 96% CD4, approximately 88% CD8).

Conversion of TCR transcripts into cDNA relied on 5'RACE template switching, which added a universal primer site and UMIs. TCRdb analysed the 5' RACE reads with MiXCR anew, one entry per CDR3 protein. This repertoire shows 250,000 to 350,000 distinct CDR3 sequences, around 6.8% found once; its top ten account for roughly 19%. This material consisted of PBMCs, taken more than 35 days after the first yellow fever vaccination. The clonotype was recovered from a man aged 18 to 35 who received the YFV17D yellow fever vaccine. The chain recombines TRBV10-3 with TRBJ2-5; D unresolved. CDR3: CAISSWAEYQETQYF. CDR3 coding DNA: TGTGCCATCAGTTCGTGGGCAGAGTACCAAGAGACCCAGTACTTC.